The clone carrying this TCR beta chain was counted a few times. The antigen is undetermined. Germline values: CDR1 MNHEY, CDR2 SVGEGT. The CDR3 has 14 amino acids. Trimming removed 6 bases from V and 3 bases from J; junction bases left unmatched: 6. The data originate from a study of response to subunit inactivated influenza vaccine. Study-level points and caveats: Seasonal influenza vaccination, on each occasion, was suggested by the authors to recruit few new T cells.

TCRdb processed the RT-PCR reads anew with MiXCR; each CDR3 protein has one entry. The table has 500,000 or so distinct CDR3 sequences, 16% seen once. The sample was CD4+ T cells sorted from PBMCs, taken around 25 months after vaccination. This TCR was recovered from a man between 50 and 69 years old who received an inactivated influenza vaccine. This sequence joins TRBV6-2 or TRBV6-3 and TRBJ2-7; 9 positions agree with TRBD1. CDR3 protein: CASRLQGAFYEQYF. CDR3 in DNA: TGTGCCAGCAGGCTACAGGGGGCCTTCTACGAGCAGTACTTC.